This TCR beta chain was recorded in a study of patients and donors after allogeneic stem cell transplantation. CDR3 length equals 14 residues. Germline V gives CDR1 DFQATT, CDR2 SNEGSKA (reference sequence). Trimming cost V 5 bases and J 6 bases; bases outside gene matches: 12. In TCRdb, the RT-PCR reads were re-called with MiXCR into one record per CDR3 protein. The sample has 200,000 to 250,000 distinct CDR3 sequences; 11% to 15% are singletons. This clonotype turned up a few times. Sequencing was done on a sample of blood, either unsorted or a sorted T cell fraction (not recorded which). This rearrangement joins TRBV20-1 to TRBJ2-7; 8 bases match TRBD1. The TCR comes from a human donor who was either an allogeneic HSCT recipient or a stem cell or donor lymphocyte infusion donor (not recorded which). It is not recorded whose cells these are; they may come from a transplant donor. CDR3 residues: CSAEPGQVSFEQYF. CDR3 bases: TGCAGTGCTGAACCGGGACAGGTATCTTTCGAGCAGTACTTC.